This record looks at one T cell receptor beta chain sequence and its context. Its antigen is currently unknown. In germline, CDR1 is SGHTA, CDR2 FQGTGA. V shed 2 bases and J shed 6 bases, with 17 bases lying between them. The CDR3 spans 15 residues. Clones were sequenced by immunoSEQ multiplex PCR, and TCRdb holds only the in-frame ones, with some missing. The sample consists of around 130,000 clones, 85% to 95% of them appearing once. The source of the sample is a study of T cell responses to AZD1222 COVID-19 vaccine. Study in general: Samples with a second dose at about 4 or about 12 weeks were pooled together.

General observations from the study: Donors were largely white British and mainly female; clonal diversity was possibly underestimated. Across spike, vaccine-associated CD4 TCRs were found, dominant at 160-218 and 743-854. Just six AZD1222 recipients were seropositive at baseline.

This sequence was found in an adult in good health. The material was peripheral blood, obtained on day 0 of AZD1222 vaccination. J is TRBJ2-7 and V is TRBV7-3, with D uncertain. The CDR3, as DNA: TGTGCCAGCAGCTTATCACCAGCCACAATAACCGAGCAGTACTTC. This codes for CASSLSPATITEQYF.